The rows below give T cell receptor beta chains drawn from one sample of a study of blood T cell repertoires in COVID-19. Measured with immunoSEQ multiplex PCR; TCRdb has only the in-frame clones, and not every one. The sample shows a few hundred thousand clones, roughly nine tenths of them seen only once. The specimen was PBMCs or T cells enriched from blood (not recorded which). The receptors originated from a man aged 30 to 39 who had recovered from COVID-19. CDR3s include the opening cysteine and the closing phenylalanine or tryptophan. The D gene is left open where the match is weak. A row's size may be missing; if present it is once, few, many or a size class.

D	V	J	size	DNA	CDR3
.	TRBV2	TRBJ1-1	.	TGTGCCAGCAGCAGGAAGAACACTGAAGCTTTCTTT	CASSRKNTEAFF
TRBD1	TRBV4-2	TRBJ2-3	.	TGTGCCAGCAGCCATCGGGACAGTAGCACAGATACGCAGTATTTT	CASSHRDSSTDTQYF
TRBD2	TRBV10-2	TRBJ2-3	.	TGCGCCACAACTGCGGGAGGGACGCAGTATTTT	CATTAGGTQYF
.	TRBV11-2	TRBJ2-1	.	TGTGCCAGCAGCCAAACCCTCGGTGAGCAGTTCTTC	CASSQTLGEQFF
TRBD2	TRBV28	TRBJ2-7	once	TGTGCCAGCAGAGAACGACTAGCGGAGGGCTACGAGCAGTACTTC	CASRERLAEGYEQYF
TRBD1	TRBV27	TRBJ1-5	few	TGTGCCAGCAGTTTAGCAGGGGGAAGCAATCAGCCCCAGCATTTT	CASSLAGGSNQPQHF
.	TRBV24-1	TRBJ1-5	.	TGTGCCACCAGTGAGCCAACAGGGTCGGGTCAGCCCCAGCATTTT	CATSEPTGSGQPQHF
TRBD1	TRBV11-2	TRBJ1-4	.	TGTGCCAGCAGCGGACTCAGGGGGCGCAGTAACGAAAAACTGTTTTTT	CASSGLRGRSNEKLFF
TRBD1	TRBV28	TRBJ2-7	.	TGTGCCAGCAGGGCATTGAGGACAGGGGCTGTGAACGAGCAGTACTTC	CASRALRTGAVNEQYF
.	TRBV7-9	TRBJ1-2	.	TGTGCCAGCAGCTTAAATATCGGACAGCTCTATGGCTACACCTTC	CASSLNIGQLYGYTF
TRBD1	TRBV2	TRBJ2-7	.	TGTGCCAGCAAGAAGACGAAAGGACAGGGGGCTTACGAGCAGTACTTC	CASKKTKGQGAYEQYF
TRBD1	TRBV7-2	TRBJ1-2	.	TGTGCCAGCAGCTTTCCGGACAGGGCCTATGGCTACACCTTC	CASSFPDRAYGYTF
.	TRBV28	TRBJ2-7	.	TGTGCCAGCAGCCTGGGACACTACGAGCAGTACTTC	CASSLGHYEQYF
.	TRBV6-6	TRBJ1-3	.	TGTGCCACCGCGCGGGGGAACACCATATATTTT	CATARGNTIYF
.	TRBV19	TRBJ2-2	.	TGTGCCAGTAATAACGGGGCGAACACCGGGGAGCTGTTTTTT	CASNNGANTGELFF
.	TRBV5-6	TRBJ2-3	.	TGTGCCAGCAGCTTTGTTGGAGCGCAGTATTTT	CASSFVGAQYF
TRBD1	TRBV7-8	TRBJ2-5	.	TGTGCCAGCAGCTTACACAGGGGGCTAGAGACCCAGTACTTC	CASSLHRGLETQYF
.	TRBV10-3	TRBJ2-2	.	TGTGCCACCTCTGAGGGCAGATTGAACACCGGGGAGCTGTTTTTT	CATSEGRLNTGELFF
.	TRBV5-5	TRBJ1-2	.	TGTGCCAGCAGCTTGGATACAGCTAACTATGGCTACACCTTC	CASSLDTANYGYTF
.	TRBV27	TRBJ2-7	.	TGTGCCAGCAGTTTAGAACGAGGCTACGAGCAGTACTTC	CASSLERGYEQYF
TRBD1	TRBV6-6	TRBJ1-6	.	TGTGCCAGCTCGGACAGGGAGGGGTCACCCCTCCACTTT	CASSDREGSPLHF
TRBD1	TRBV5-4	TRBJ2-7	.	TGTGCCAGCAGCAACCGGGACAGGGCCTACGAGCAGTACTTC	CASSNRDRAYEQYF
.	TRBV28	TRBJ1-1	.	TGTGCCAGCAGTTTATACGCAGGGCGAGTCACTGAAGCTTTCTTT	CASSLYAGRVTEAFF
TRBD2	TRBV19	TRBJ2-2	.	TGTGCCAGTAGTAAGGGACTAGTTGTCGGGGAGCTGTTTTTT	CASSKGLVVGELFF
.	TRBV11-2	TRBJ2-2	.	TGTGCCAGCAGTACCTACGGGGAGCTGTTTTTT	CASSTYGELFF
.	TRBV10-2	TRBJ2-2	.	TGCGCCAGCAGGAGGGGGACGGGTACCGGGGAGCTGTTTTTT	CASRRGTGTGELFF
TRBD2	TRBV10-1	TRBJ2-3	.	TGCGCCAGCAGTGTAGTAGCGGGAGTAAATTCCGATACGCAGTATTTT	CASSVVAGVNSDTQYF
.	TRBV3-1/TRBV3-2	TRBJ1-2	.	TGTGCCAGCAGTCCCCTTGAGGCTAACTATGGCTACACCTTC	CASSPLEANYGYTF
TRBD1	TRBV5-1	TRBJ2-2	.	TGCGCCAGCAGCTTCTTCCGGGACAGCAACACCGGGGAGCTGTTTTTT	CASSFFRDSNTGELFF
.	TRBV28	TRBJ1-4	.	TGTGCCACCCAAAGGGGTGGTAATGAAAAACTGTTTTTT	CATQRGGNEKLFF
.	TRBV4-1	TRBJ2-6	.	TGCGCCAGCAGCCAAGGTACGGGGTTACTCGCTGGGGCCAACGTCCTGACTTTC	CASSQGTGLLAGANVLTF
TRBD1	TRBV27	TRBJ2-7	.	TGTGCCAGCAGTTCCAGGACAGGGGACGCAGTCTACGAGCAGTACTTC	CASSSRTGDAVYEQYF
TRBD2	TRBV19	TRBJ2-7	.	TGTGCCAGAGTAGCGGGAGGAGAGCAGTACTTC	CARVAGGEQYF
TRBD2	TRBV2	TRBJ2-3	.	TGTGCCAGCAGTGATCCGGGACTAGCGGCTAGCACAGATACGCAGTATTTT	CASSDPGLAASTDTQYF
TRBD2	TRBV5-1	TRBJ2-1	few	TGCGCCAGCAGCGGGCTAGCGGGAGTTCGGAATGAGCAGTTCTTC	CASSGLAGVRNEQFF
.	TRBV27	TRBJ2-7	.	TGTGCCAGCAGACCTCTAGGCCGCGAGCAGTACTTC	CASRPLGREQYF
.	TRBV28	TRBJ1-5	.	TGTGCCAGCAGTTTGATTGGAAGGGGAATCCAGCATTTT	CASSLIGRGIQHF
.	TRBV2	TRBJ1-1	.	TGTGCCAGCAGTGATGCGGGGATTACTGAAGCTTTCTTT	CASSDAGITEAFF
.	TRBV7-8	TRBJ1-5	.	TGTGCCAGCAGCTTAGTGGGGGCGCGGAGTCAGCCCCAGCATTTT	CASSLVGARSQPQHF
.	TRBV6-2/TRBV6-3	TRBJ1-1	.	TGTGCCAGCAGATACCTCCCGGGGGTGACTGAAGCTTTCTTT	CASRYLPGVTEAFF
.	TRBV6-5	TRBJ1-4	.	TGTGCCAGCTCTTCACAGCCGAGTGAAAAACTGTTTTTT	CASSSQPSEKLFF
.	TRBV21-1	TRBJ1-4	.	TGTGCCAGCAGCAGAAGACAAGGACAAAATGAAAAACTGTTTTTT	CASSRRQGQNEKLFF
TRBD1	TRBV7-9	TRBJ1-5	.	TGTGCCAGCAGCAGGACAGGGGGGAATCAGCCCCAGCATTTT	CASSRTGGNQPQHF
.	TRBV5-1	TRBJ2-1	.	TGCGCCAGCAGCTTGGTTCCTTACAATGAGCAGTTCTTC	CASSLVPYNEQFF
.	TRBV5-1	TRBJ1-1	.	TGCGCCAGCAGTTCACAGGGATTGAACACTGAAGCTTTCTTT	CASSSQGLNTEAFF
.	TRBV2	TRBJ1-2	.	TGTGCCAGCCTAGTATCACCTGGCTACACCTTC	CASLVSPGYTF
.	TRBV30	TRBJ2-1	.	TGTGCCTGGAGAGGAGGGTCAACCTACAATGAGCAGTTCTTC	CAWRGGSTYNEQFF
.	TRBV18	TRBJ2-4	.	TGTGCCAGCTCACCAGCGGGATTCTTAGCCAAAAACATTCAGTACTTC	CASSPAGFLAKNIQYF
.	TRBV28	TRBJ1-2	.	TGTGCCAGCAAAAGCCGGGGTAGCGGCTACACCTTC	CASKSRGSGYTF
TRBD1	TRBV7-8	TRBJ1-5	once	TGTGCCAGCAGCTTCTCAGGGGGCCGAAATCAGCCCCAGCATTTT	CASSFSGGRNQPQHF
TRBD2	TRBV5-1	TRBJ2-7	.	TGCGCCAGCAGCTTGAGGGCTAGCGGGACCTACTACGAGCAGTACTTC	CASSLRASGTYYEQYF
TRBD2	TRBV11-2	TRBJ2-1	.	TGTGCCAGCAGCCCCCCGGCGGGGGGAACCTACAATGAGCAGTTCTTC	CASSPPAGGTYNEQFF
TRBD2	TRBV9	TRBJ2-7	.	TGTGCCAGCAGCGTGGGAGCTAGCGGGTCACTGTACGAGCAGTACTTC	CASSVGASGSLYEQYF
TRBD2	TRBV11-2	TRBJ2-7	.	TGTGCCAGCAGCTTACTAGCGGGAGGTCCCGAGCAGTACTTC	CASSLLAGGPEQYF